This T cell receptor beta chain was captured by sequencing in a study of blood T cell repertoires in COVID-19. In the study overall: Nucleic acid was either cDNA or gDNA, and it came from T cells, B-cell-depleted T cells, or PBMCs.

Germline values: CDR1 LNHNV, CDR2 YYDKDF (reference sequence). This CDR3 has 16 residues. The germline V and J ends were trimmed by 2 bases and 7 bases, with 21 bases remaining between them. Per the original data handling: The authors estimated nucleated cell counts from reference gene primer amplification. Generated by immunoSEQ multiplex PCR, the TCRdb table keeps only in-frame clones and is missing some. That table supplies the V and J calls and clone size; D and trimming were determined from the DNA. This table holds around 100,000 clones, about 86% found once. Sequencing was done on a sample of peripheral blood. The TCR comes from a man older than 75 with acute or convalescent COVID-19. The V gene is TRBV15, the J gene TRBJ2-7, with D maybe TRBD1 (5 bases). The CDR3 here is CATSRTPGNLLREQYF. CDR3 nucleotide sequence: TGTGCCACCAGCAGAACCCCAGGGAACCTGTTGAGAGAGCAGTACTTC.